This TCR beta chain was obtained from a study of blood T cell repertoires in COVID-19. Study-wide background: Sites across the United States, Italy and Spain contributed samples from acute and convalescent COVID-19. Sources were T cells, B-cell-depleted T cells, or PBMCs; the material itself was cDNA or gDNA.

Authors' processing steps: Reference gene primer amplification in the assay estimated nucleated cell counts. Libraries were prepared by immunoSEQ multiplex PCR; TCRdb keeps only in-frame clonotypes and omits some of them. V, J and clone size are taken as reported in that table, and D and trimming were inferred from the DNA itself. The table includes 150,000 to 200,000 clones, about nine tenths detected once. CDR1 is LNHDA, CDR2 SQIVND, per germline (reference sequence). Germline trimming cut 7 bases from V and 3 bases from J; bases unmatched to any gene: 7. This CDR3 has 15 amino acids. The TCR comes from a man between 65 and 85 years old with active or convalescent COVID-19. Sequenced sample: peripheral blood. The chain combines TRBV19 with TRBJ1-2, with 11 bases fitting TRBD1. The CDR3 DNA reads as TGTGCCAGTACCACGGACAGGGGGCAGTACTATGGCTACACCTTC. Translated, it gives CASTTDRGQYYGYTF. The whole variable domain, filled in from reference TRBV19 and TRBJ1-2, reads DGGITQSPKYLFRKEGQNVTLSCEQNLNHDAMYWYRQDPGQGLRLIYYSQIVNDFQKGDIAEGYSVSREKKESFPLTVTSAQKNPTAFYLCASTTDRGQYYGYTFGSGTRLTVV.